This paragraph covers one T cell receptor (beta chain) sequence. The antigen remains undetermined. The record originates from a study of somatic mutations in cytotoxic T cells in rheumatoid arthritis. Study-wide context: Purity of nearly 100% was reached when some V beta antibody-stained T-cell populations were flow-sorted, including V beta1+ cells sequenced for TCRB.

Whole-study results and caveats: Per patient, the largest CD8+ clone was found to exceed 20% of CD8+ cells in about an eighth of the roughly 65 cases. Measurement of CD8+ T-cell clonality revealed no significant difference between rheumatoid arthritis patients and age-matched healthy controls. In rheumatoid arthritis patients, unlike healthy controls, CD8+ clonality rose with age.

Using immunoSEQ multiplex PCR, the repertoire was profiled, and TCRdb retains in-frame clones only, with some absent. The data hold approximately 8,600 clones, with over 70% observed a single time. Trimming pared 3 bases from V and 4 bases from J, leaving 10 bases between. The CDR3 runs 13 residues. Germline V gene lookup returns CDR1 SGHTS and CDR2 YDEGEE. Source material: CD8+ T cells sorted from blood. The receptor comes from a woman in her 50s in good health. The chain is built from TRBV5-8 and TRBJ1-2; weak D call: TRBD1 (5 bases). The CDR3, as DNA: TGTGCCAGCAGCTCAGGACAAACCTATGGCTACACCTTC. Translation: CASSSGQTYGYTF.